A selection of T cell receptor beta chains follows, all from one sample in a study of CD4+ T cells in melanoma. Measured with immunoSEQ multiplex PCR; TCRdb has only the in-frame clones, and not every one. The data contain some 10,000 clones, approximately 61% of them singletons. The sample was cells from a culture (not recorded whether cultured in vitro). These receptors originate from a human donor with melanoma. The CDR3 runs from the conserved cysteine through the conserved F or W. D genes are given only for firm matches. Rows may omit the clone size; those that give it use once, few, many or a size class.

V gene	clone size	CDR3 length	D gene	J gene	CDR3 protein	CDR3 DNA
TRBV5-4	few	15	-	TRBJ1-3	CASSAPTGSGNTIYF	TGTGCCAGCAGCGCCCCTACAGGTTCTGGAAACACCATATATTTT
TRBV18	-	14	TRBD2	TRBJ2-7	CASSPGTSSYEQYF	TGTGCCAGCTCACCGGGGACTAGTTCCTACGAGCAGTACTTC
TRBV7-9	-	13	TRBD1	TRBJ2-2	CASSLTGTGELFF	TGTGCCAGCAGCCTGACAGGGACCGGGGAGCTGTTTTTT
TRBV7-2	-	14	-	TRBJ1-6	CASSLTGVGSPLHF	TGTGCCAGCAGCTTAACGGGGGTAGGGTCACCCCTCCACTTT
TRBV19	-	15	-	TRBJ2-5	CASSTLGSGQETQYF	TGTGCCAGTAGTACGCTCGGGAGCGGTCAAGAGACCCAGTACTTC
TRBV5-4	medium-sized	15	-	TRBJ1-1	CASSQGGGWNTEAFF	TGTGCCAGCAGCCAAGGGGGGGGATGGAACACTGAAGCTTTCTTT
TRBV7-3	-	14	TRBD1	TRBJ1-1	CASSPEGQGAEAFF	TGTGCCAGCAGCCCTGAAGGACAGGGGGCTGAAGCTTTCTTT
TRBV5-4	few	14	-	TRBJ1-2	CASRPGAEIHGYTF	TGTGCCAGCAGACCGGGGGCGGAAATCCATGGCTACACCTTC
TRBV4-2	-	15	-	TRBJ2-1	CASSLERGSHNEQFF	TGTGCCAGCAGCTTGGAGAGGGGATCGCACAATGAGCAGTTCTTC
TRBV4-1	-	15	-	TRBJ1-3	CASSHRPGSGNTIYF	TGCGCCAGCAGCCACAGACCCGGCTCTGGAAACACCATATATTTT
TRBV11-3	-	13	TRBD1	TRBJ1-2	CASSFTGEYGYTF	TGTGCCAGCAGCTTTACAGGGGAATATGGCTACACCTTC
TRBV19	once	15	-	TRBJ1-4	CASSDGTPANEKLFF	TGTGCCAGTAGTGACGGGACACCCGCTAATGAAAAACTGTTTTTT
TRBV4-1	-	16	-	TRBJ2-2	CASSREDSWNTGELFF	TGCGCCAGCAGCCGGGAAGACAGCTGGAACACCGGGGAGCTGTTTTTT
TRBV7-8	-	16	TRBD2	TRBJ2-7	CASSAPWISGGDEQYF	TGTGCCAGCAGCGCCCCGTGGATTAGCGGGGGAGACGAGCAGTACTTC
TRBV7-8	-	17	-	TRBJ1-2	CASSQDLVATGPYGYTF	TGTGCCAGCAGCCAAGATCTCGTCGCAACAGGGCCGTATGGCTACACCTTC
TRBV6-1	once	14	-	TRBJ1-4	CASREMLLGEKLFF	TGTGCCAGCAGAGAAATGCTATTGGGTGAAAAACTGTTTTTT
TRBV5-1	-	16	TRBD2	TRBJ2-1	CASSSTGLAGINEQFF	TGCGCCAGCAGCTCCACAGGACTAGCGGGGATCAATGAGCAGTTCTTC
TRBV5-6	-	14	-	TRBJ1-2	CASSLTRSVAGYTF	TGTGCCAGCAGCTTGACGCGGTCTGTAGCTGGCTACACCTTC
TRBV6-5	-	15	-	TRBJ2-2	CASSVRTADTGELFF	TGTGCCAGCAGTGTCCGGACAGCTGACACCGGGGAGCTGTTTTTT
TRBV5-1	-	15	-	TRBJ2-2	CASSFRTANTGELFF	TGCGCCAGCAGCTTCAGGACAGCGAACACCGGGGAGCTGTTTTTT
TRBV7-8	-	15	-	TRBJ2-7	CASSLEGWVSYEQYF	TGTGCCAGCAGCCTGGAGGGATGGGTCTCCTACGAGCAGTACTTC